One and the same sample provided the 8 T cell receptor beta chains below, sequenced in a study of blood T cells in healthy people across ages. It was with a sample-barcoded 5' primer and a J-beta primer mix that a second PCR of about 7 to 12 cycles was run. TCRdb reprocessed the 5' RACE reads via MiXCR and lists one record per CDR3 protein. The sample carries just over 800,000 distinct CDR3 sequences, approximately 59% recorded once. The sequencing input was blood. These receptors originate from a man between 25 and 39 years old in good health.

This CDR3 is CASSPRAGSGYEQYF. The CDR3 nucleotides read TGTGCCAGCAGCCCTCGGGCCGGATCGGGTTACGAGCAGTACTTC. V and J are TRBV9 and TRBJ2-7; no firm D call. V lost 4 bases and J 4 bases, leaving 18 bases between the germline ends. CDR3 size: 15 residues. Per the germline V gene, CDR1 is SGDLS and CDR2 is YYNGEE.

This rearrangement joins TRBV7-2 to TRBJ2-1; 15 positions match TRBD2. Germline V lookup: CDR1 SGHTA, CDR2 FQGNSA. The V segment lost 8 bases and the J segment 8 bases; nucleotides outside the gene matches: 4. This CDR3 region has 14 residues. The CDR3 DNA is TGTGCCAGCCGGACTAGCGGGGGGGCCTATGAGCAGTTCTTC. This translates into CASRTSGGAYEQFF.

The CDR3 DNA is TGTGCCAGCAGTTCTTACCGGGACGCCTATGGCTACACCTTC. Translating gives CASSSYRDAYGYTF. This chain joins TRBV6-5 and TRBJ1-2, with a weak D call TRBD1 (5 bases). The CDR3 is 14 residues long. CDR1 MNHEY and CDR2 SVGAGI come from the germline V gene. V dropped 4 bases and J dropped 4 bases, with 13 bases sitting between them.

J is TRBJ1-2 and V is TRBV6-5; D gene uncertain. Trimming left V 6 bases short and J 0 bases short, with 11 bases between. The germline V gene encodes CDR1 MNHEY and CDR2 SVGAGI. The CDR3 is made up of 14 amino acids. The CDR3 DNA sequence: TGTGCCAGCAGGGGTGACAATGCTAACTATGGCTACACCTTC. It translates to CASRGDNANYGYTF.

V gene TRBV3-1 combines with J gene TRBJ2-3; D gene uncertain. Trimming took off 1 base at V and 7 bases at J, with 12 bases between the two ends. The CDR3 runs to 14 residues. The germline CDR1 and CDR2 sequences are LGHDT and YNNKEL (reference sequence). CDR3 sequence: CASSQGNTGNTQYF. CDR3 bases: TGTGCCAGCAGCCAAGGAAACACGGGCAATACGCAGTATTTT.

This chain uses TRBV5-6 with TRBJ1-6; TRBD1 aligns across 7 bases. V lost 4 bases and J lost 8; bases outside the gene matches: 6. Germline V gene data show CDR1 as SGHDT and CDR2 as YYEEEE. The CDR3 has 14 amino acids. CDR3 sequence reads: CASSRRDSHSPLHF. Here the CDR3 DNA reads TGTGCCAGCAGCAGAAGGGACAGTCATTCACCCCTCCACTTT.

V usage is TRBV9 and J usage is TRBJ1-5; D is undetermined. The ends were cut back, 5 bases at V and 5 bases at J, with 11 bases in the middle. CDR1 is SGDLS, CDR2 YYNGEE, per germline. The CDR3 has 13 amino acids. The CDR3 nucleotides are TGTGCCAGCAGTCACGGACTTCATCAGCCCCAGCATTTT. This sequence encodes CASSHGLHQPQHF.

The sample holds one count of this clonotype. The gene calls are TRBV7-3 and TRBJ2-1; D may correspond to TRBD1 or TRBD2 (6 bases each). Matching the DNA end better, TRBJ2-7 makes the J call doubtful. The CDR3 consists of 14 residues. CDR1 is SGHTA and CDR2 is FQGTGA in the germline V gene. DNA for the CDR3: TGTGCCAGCAGCTTAACTCTGGGGGGCAATGAGCAGTACTTC. Residues: CASSLTLGGNEQYF.